This T cell receptor beta chain was recorded in a study of T cell repertoires in cytomegalovirus infection. The overall study: Shared public TCR beta signatures pointed to both CMV infection and a matching HLA type. Overall study findings and caveats: The study identified carriers of CMV plus the relevant HLA from cumulative public TCR beta family frequency. Clonotype analysis showed dominance of the ex vivo response by HLA-C-restricted CMV-specific TCR beta clonotypes.

MiXCR was run by TCRdb on the reads, yielding one entry per CDR3 protein. The sample lists 150,000 to 200,000 distinct CDR3 sequences; approximately 15% were seen once. Worth noting for this clonotype: Its antigen is not identified.

Germline V gene data show CDR1 as LGHNT and CDR2 as FRNRAP. The CDR3 contains 13 residues. J was trimmed by 1 base and V by 10 bases; bases with no gene match: 5. This TCR was recovered from a human donor in good health (CMV status not recorded). Some clones in this sample may be carry-over from other donors' samples. The sample taken for sequencing was PBMCs. The rearrangement links TRBV12-5 to TRBJ1-1; 8 bases align to TRBD1. This CDR3 reads CATRDRPNTEAFF. CDR3 in DNA: TGTGCTACTCGGGACAGGCCGAACACTGAAGCTTTCTTT.